This entry lists 16 T cell receptor beta chains sequenced from one sample in a study of shared clonotypes between healthy human individuals. Clones were read by immunoSEQ multiplex PCR, and TCRdb kept only the in-frame ones, dropping some. The sample yields some 1,400,000 clones, more than 95% seen once. Sample: naive CD4+ T cells sorted from blood. Subset indicated: CD45RA+ positively selected. These receptors were taken from a man aged 30 to 45 in good health.

This chain connects TRBV29-1 to TRBJ2-7; 9 bases map to TRBD1. The CDR3 consists of 17 residues. V was pared by 0 bases and J by 4 bases, with 13 bases of the junction left unmatched. In germline, CDR1 is SQVTM, CDR2 ANQGSEA. The CDR3 protein is CSVEEGPGGQGSYEQYF. DNA of the CDR3: TGCAGCGTTGAAGAGGGCCCCGGCGGACAGGGGTCGTACGAGCAGTACTTC.

This chain's CDR3 is CASSLRTNARNTEAFF. Written as DNA, the CDR3 is TGTGCCAGCAGCTTGAGGACTAACGCGAGGAACACTGAAGCTTTCTTT. The genes are TRBV5-6 and TRBJ1-1; D is unresolved. Trimming cost V 1 base and J 1 base, with 14 bases left between them. This CDR3 spans 16 amino acids. Germline V gene sequence: CDR1 SGHDT, CDR2 YYEEEE.

The chain carries TRBV7-3 and TRBJ2-1; D may be TRBD1 or TRBD2 (5 bases each). The CDR3 runs to 13 residues. The V gene's germline CDR1 is SGHTA and CDR2 FQGTGA. V lost 5 bases, J lost 9 bases, and 14 bases lay in between. The CDR3 bases are TGTGCCAGCAGCCCCTCCGGGGCGGCTGAGCAGTTCTTC. Amino acid sequence: CASSPSGAAEQFF.

Concerning this clone: The sample carries other DNA sequences with the same CDR3. This sequence joins TRBV9 and TRBJ1-2, with D possibly matching TRBD1 (5 bases). Germline V gene data show CDR1 as SGDLS and CDR2 as YYNGEE. The CDR3 has 12 residues. V lost 3 bases, J lost 5 bases, and 8 bases lay in between. CDR3 amino acids: CASSARGYGYTF. The CDR3 bases are TGTGCCAGCAGCGCGAGGGGTTATGGCTACACCTTC.

The gene calls are TRBV28 and TRBJ1-5; D is unresolved. The ends were cut back, 3 bases at V and 3 bases at J, with 9 bases in the middle. The CDR3 consists of 14 residues. CDR1 is MDHEN, CDR2 SYDVKM, per germline. As DNA, the CDR3 is TGTGCCAGCAGTTTGCCCGCTAACAATCAGCCCCAGCATTTT. This codes for CASSLPANNQPQHF.

The CDR3, as DNA: TGTGCCAGCACGCCCGGACGTTTATACTCCTACGAGCAGTACTTC. This encodes CASTPGRLYSYEQYF. This rearrangement joins TRBV28 to TRBJ2-7; the D is unclear. The CDR3 has 15 amino acids. Germline V gene data show CDR1 as MDHEN and CDR2 as SYDVKM. Trimming pared 7 bases from V and 0 bases from J, leaving 16 bases between.

The chain combines TRBV2 with TRBJ1-2, with D unclear. This CDR3 comprises 14 residues. V lost 11 bases and J 5 bases, leaving 21 bases between the germline ends. Germline V gene sequence: CDR1 SNHLY, CDR2 FYNNEI. CDR3 protein: CAPRTGPVFYGYTF. Written as DNA, the CDR3 is TGTGCCCCCCGAACCGGGCCGGTCTTTTATGGCTACACCTTC. The complete variable domain, with remaining parts taken from reference TRBV2 and TRBJ1-2, reads EPEVTQTPSHQVTQMGQEVILRCVPISNHLYFYWYRQILGQKVEFLVSFYNNEISEKSEIFDDQFSVERPDGSNFTLKIRSTKLEDSAMYFCAPRTGPVFYGYTFGSGTRLTVV.

The V and J genes are TRBV7-9 and TRBJ1-1, with a weak D call TRBD1 (6 bases). Germline CDR1 is SEHNR and CDR2 is FQNEAQ (reference sequence). CDR3 length: 17 amino acids. V was pared by 6 bases and J by 0 bases, with 20 bases between. The CDR3 DNA reads as TGTGCCAGCAGACAATACAGGGTCCAGTCGATGAACACTGAAGCTTTCTTT. Translation: CASRQYRVQSMNTEAFF.

This clone was counted once. V usage is TRBV5-1 and J usage is TRBJ1-1; tentative D call: TRBD1 (6 bases). This CDR3 contains 13 residues. Germline CDR1 reads SGHRS; CDR2 reads YFSETQ. Trimming removed 2 bases at V and 6 bases at J, with 11 bases between. CDR3: CASSLRGAAEAFF. The CDR3 DNA reads as TGCGCCAGCAGCTTAAGGGGGGCGGCTGAAGCTTTCTTT.

The rearrangement uses TRBV5-4 and TRBJ2-7; perhaps TRBD1 as D (5 bases). This CDR3 region has 13 residues. Trimming cost V 5 bases and J 3 bases, with 12 bases left between them. Germline-derived CDR1 and CDR2 are SGHNT and YYREEE (reference sequence). The CDR3 reads CASSRGSLYEQYF. In nucleotides, the CDR3 is TGTGCCAGCAGTAGGGGTTCTCTCTACGAGCAGTACTTC.

The chain is built from TRBV10-3 and TRBJ1-2; 7 nucleotides line up with TRBD1. CDR1 and CDR2 from the germline V gene are ENHRY and SYGVKD. Losses at the gene ends were 0 bases for V and 3 bases for J; bases not matched to a gene: 4. The CDR3 length is 15 residues. CDR3 DNA sequence: TGTGCCATCAGTGAGTCGACGGGGACAGACTATGGCTACACCTTC. It yields the protein CAISESTGTDYGYTF.

This chain links TRBV6-5 with TRBJ2-1; 11 nucleotides align to TRBD2. Germline V gives CDR1 MNHEY, CDR2 SVGAGI. This CDR3 spans 15 amino acids. V was pared by 8 bases and J by 0 bases, with 3 bases of the junction left unmatched. The CDR3 spells CASGTSGPSYNEQFF. The DNA of the CDR3 is TGTGCCAGCGGGACTAGCGGACCCTCCTACAATGAGCAGTTCTTC.

This clone was observed once. The chain couples TRBV5-5 to TRBJ2-7; D is unclear. Per germline, CDR1 SGHKS and CDR2 YYEKEE (reference sequence). The CDR3 is 12 amino acids. Trimming removed 5 bases from V and 0 bases from J, with 6 bases in between. The CDR3 is CASRSSSYEQYF. CDR3 coding DNA: TGTGCCAGCAGATCCAGCTCCTACGAGCAGTACTTC.

The chain has TRBV27 and TRBJ2-2; 12 bases align to TRBD2. V was pared by 2 bases and J by 8 bases, with 6 bases of the junction left unmatched. This CDR3 is 16 amino acids long. The germline V gene encodes CDR1 MNHEY and CDR2 SMNVEV (reference sequence). The CDR3 coding sequence is TGTGCCAGCAGTTTAGCTAGCGGGAGGGCCTATGGGGAGCTGTTTTTT. Its protein is CASSLASGRAYGELFF.

The rearrangement links TRBV11-2 to TRBJ1-1; D call uncertain. V was shortened by 2 bases and J by 11 bases, with 6 bases between the two germline ends. CDR3 length: 10 residues. Germline CDR1 and CDR2: SGHAT and FQNNGV. As DNA, the CDR3 is TGTGCCAGCAGCTTACTTAACGCTTTCTTT. Translated, it gives CASSLLNAFF.

This sequence joins TRBV5-4 and TRBJ2-7; D gene uncertain. The length of the CDR3 is 13 residues. Trimming cost V 2 bases and J 6 bases, with 12 bases left between them. Germline values: CDR1 SGHNT, CDR2 YYREEE (reference sequence). The CDR3 coding sequence is TGTGCCAGCAGCTTTGTCCAAGGCGGCGAGCAGTACTTC. Amino acids: CASSFVQGGEQYF.